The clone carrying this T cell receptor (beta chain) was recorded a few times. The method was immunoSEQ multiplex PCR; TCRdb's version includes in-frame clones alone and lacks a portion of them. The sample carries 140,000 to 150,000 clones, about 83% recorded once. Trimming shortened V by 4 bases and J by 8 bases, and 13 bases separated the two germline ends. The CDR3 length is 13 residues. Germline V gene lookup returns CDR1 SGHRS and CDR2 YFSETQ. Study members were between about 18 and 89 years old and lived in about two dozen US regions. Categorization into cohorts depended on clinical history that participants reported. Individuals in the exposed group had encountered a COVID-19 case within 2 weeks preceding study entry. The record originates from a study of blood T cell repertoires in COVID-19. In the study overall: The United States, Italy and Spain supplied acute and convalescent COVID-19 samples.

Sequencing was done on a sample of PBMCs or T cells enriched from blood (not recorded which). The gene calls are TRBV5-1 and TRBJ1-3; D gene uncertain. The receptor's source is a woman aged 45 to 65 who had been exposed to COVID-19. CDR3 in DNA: TGCGCCAGCAGCCTGGATATGCGGGACACCATATATTTT. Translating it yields CASSLDMRDTIYF.